This T cell receptor beta chain was retrieved from a study of CD8 T cells in ankylosing spondylitis. Study observations and caveats: Apparently characteristic of ankylosing spondylitis blood was a TCR beta motif (eight highly homologous variants). Within peripheral blood, clones linked to disease were CD8+ and relatively rare. It was reported that disease-linked clones were significantly enriched in matched ankylosing spondylitis synovial fluid.

Trimming cost V 5 bases and J 7 bases, with 12 bases left between them. CDR3 size: 12 residues. Germline assignment: CDR1 SEHNR and CDR2 FQNEAQ (reference sequence). Construction of TCR beta libraries was performed using quantitative 5'-RACE with molecular barcodes. TCRdb re-called the 5' RACE reads through MiXCR, storing one row per CDR3 protein. Of around 340,000 distinct CDR3 sequences listed, 20% are singletons. Details on this clonotype: Its antigen is currently unknown.

V is TRBV7-9 and J is TRBJ2-7, with D perhaps matching TRBD1 (5 bases). The receptor comes from a male donor with ankylosing spondylitis or in good health (not recorded which). The material sequenced was blood, either unsorted or a sorted T cell fraction (not recorded which). DNA for the CDR3: TGTGCCAGCAGCGCAGGGTGGGGAGAGCAGTACTTC. This gives the protein CASSAGWGEQYF.